This passage covers 17 T cell receptor beta chains from one sample sequenced in a study of cytomegalovirus exposure and HLA in healthy donors. Use of 60 Vbeta and 13 Jbeta primers characterized the PCR. Using immunoSEQ multiplex PCR, the repertoire was profiled, and TCRdb retains in-frame clones only, with some absent. The sample has approximately 110,000 clones; over 65% are singletons. Sequenced material: PBMCs. The receptor source for this set is a woman aged 18-29 years in good health and CMV-seronegative.

On this clone: The same CDR3 arises from other DNA sequences in this sample as well. The V call is TRBV10-2, the J call TRBJ1-1; 8 nucleotides agree with TRBD1. Germline V gives CDR1 WSHSY, CDR2 SAAADI. The CDR3 sequence is 11 residues long. With V trimmed by 6 bases and J by 13 bases, 7 bases remained unmatched. CDR3 residues: CASSTGQGGFF. The DNA of the CDR3 is TGCGCCAGCAGCACAGGACAGGGAGGTTTCTTT.

This chain connects TRBV28 to TRBJ1-4; 7 positions match TRBD1. From germline, CDR1 is MDHEN and CDR2 SYDVKM. With V trimmed by 3 bases and J by 10 bases, 14 bases remained unmatched. This CDR3 contains 16 residues. Here the CDR3 reads CASSFNTGARAGKLFF. The CDR3 nucleotides are TGTGCCAGCAGTTTTAATACAGGGGCCCGAGCTGGAAAACTGTTTTTT.

V is TRBV30 and J is TRBJ2-1; 8 nucleotides agree with TRBD2. With 2 bases clipped from V and 2 bases from J, the junction kept 2 bases outside the gene matches. Germline assignment: CDR1 GTSNPN and CDR2 SVGIG (reference sequence). The length of the CDR3 is 14 residues. The CDR3 nucleotides read TGTGCCTGGAGTCGGGGGGGCACCTACAATGAGCAGTTCTTC. Translated, it gives CAWSRGGTYNEQFF.

The V gene is TRBV2, the J gene TRBJ2-1; 9 bases align to TRBD1. V shed 5 bases and J 6 bases; nucleotides not matched to a gene: 8. The germline V gene has CDR1 SNHLY and CDR2 FYNNEI. There are 15 residues in the CDR3. CDR3 coding DNA: TGTGCCAGCAGTCACCCGGGACAGGGTATCAATGAGCAGTTCTTC. It is translated as CASSHPGQGINEQFF.

V and J are TRBV5-1 and TRBJ2-7; D is unclear. CDR3 length equals 13 residues. CDR1 SGHRS and CDR2 YFSETQ come from the germline V gene. V lost 5 bases and J 4 bases, leaving 13 bases between the germline ends. The CDR3 reads CASRSSGLYEQYF. DNA of the CDR3: TGCGCCAGCAGAAGTTCTGGCTTGTACGAGCAGTACTTC. The full variable domain, with the rest looked up from reference TRBV5-1 and TRBJ2-7, is KAGVTQTPRYLIKTRGQQVTLSCSPISGHRSVSWYQQTPGQGLQFLFEYFSETQRNKGNFPGRFSGRQFSNSRSEMNVSTLELGDSALYLCASRSSGLYEQYFGPGTRLTVT.

The gene calls are TRBV10-1 and TRBJ1-1; TRBD1 might be the D (5 bases). V was shortened by 2 bases and J by 11 bases, with 12 bases between the two germline ends. This CDR3 is built from 12 residues. Looked up from germline, CDR1 is WNHNN and CDR2 is SYGVQD (reference sequence). CDR3 residues: CASSERQGKAFF. CDR3 DNA sequence: TGCGCCAGCAGTGAGAGGCAGGGCAAGGCTTTCTTT.

This sequence joins TRBV5-1 and TRBJ1-1, with D perhaps TRBD1 (5 bases). This CDR3 contains 15 residues. Deletions cut 0 bases from V and 3 bases from J, with 12 bases between. Germline CDR1 and CDR2: SGHRS and YFSETQ. CDR3 residues: CASSLGWEGDTEAFF. In nucleotides, the CDR3 is TGCGCCAGCAGCTTGGGGTGGGAAGGGGACACTGAAGCTTTCTTT.

V usage is TRBV28 and J usage is TRBJ1-5; D is undetermined. Deletions cut 7 bases from V and 0 bases from J, with 10 bases between. From germline, CDR1 is MDHEN and CDR2 SYDVKM. The CDR3 sequence is 14 residues long. The CDR3 region has the DNA TGTGCCAGCACCTCGGGGAATAGCAATCAGCCCCAGCATTTT. The encoded protein is CASTSGNSNQPQHF.

This clone came up once. The gene calls are TRBV6-5 and TRBJ1-3, with 9 bases fitting TRBD1. CDR3 size: 14 residues. Germline V CDR1 and CDR2: MNHEY, SVGAGI. Trimming at V came to 6 bases and at J to 3 bases, leaving 3 bases not matched to a gene. CDR3 sequence reads: CASSGTGFGNTIYF. CDR3 DNA sequence: TGTGCCAGCAGCGGGACAGGGTTTGGAAACACCATATATTTT.

J is TRBJ2-1 and V is TRBV30, with D possibly matching TRBD1 (6 bases). CDR3 size: 14 residues. In germline, CDR1 is GTSNPN, CDR2 SVGIG (reference sequence). Trimming stripped 7 bases from V and 5 bases from J, with 18 bases between. CDR3 sequence reads: CAFRGRGPDNEQFF. The DNA of the CDR3 is TGTGCCTTCCGGGGCAGGGGACCGGACAATGAGCAGTTCTTC.

The chain carries TRBV5-1 and TRBJ1-4; D remains unclear. Germline V gene lookup returns CDR1 SGHRS and CDR2 YFSETQ. V shed 2 bases and J shed 1 base, with 6 bases lying between them. This CDR3 is 14 amino acids long. The CDR3 reads CASSLEGTNEKLFF. CDR3 DNA: TGCGCCAGCAGCTTAGAGGGAACTAATGAAAAACTGTTTTTT.

The chain uses TRBV19 and TRBJ1-1; 7 bases map to TRBD1. Trimming at V came to 7 bases and at J to 4 bases, leaving 9 bases not matched to a gene. The length of the CDR3 is 14 residues. Germline V lookup: CDR1 LNHDA, CDR2 SQIVND (reference sequence). DNA for the CDR3: TGTGCCAGTATCGAAGGGGGCTTTAGCACTGAAGCTTTCTTT. It yields the protein CASIEGGFSTEAFF.

In this sample, this clone turned up a few times. V gene TRBV5-8 combines with J gene TRBJ1-3, with 8 bases matching TRBD1. With V trimmed by 4 bases and J by 0 bases, 6 bases remained unmatched. The CDR3 sequence is 16 residues long. Looked up from germline, CDR1 is SGHTS and CDR2 is YDEGEE. The CDR3 DNA sequence: TGTGCCAGCAGCCCGGGACAGGTTTTCTCTGGAAACACCATATATTTT. As protein: CASSPGQVFSGNTIYF.

This clone was recorded only once. CDR3 DNA sequence: TGTGCCAGCAGTTTTTACGGGGGAAGTAATGAAAAACTGTTTTTT. It yields the protein CASSFYGGSNEKLFF. The chain links TRBV28 to TRBJ1-4; the D gene is possibly TRBD1 (5 bases). This CDR3 is 15 amino acids long. Germline V gives CDR1 MDHEN, CDR2 SYDVKM. The V end was cut by 3 bases, the J end by 4 bases, with 12 bases between.

The rearrangement links TRBV9 to TRBJ1-2, with D uncertain. From germline, CDR1 is SGDLS and CDR2 YYNGEE. The CDR3 is 14 residues long. Trimming left V 5 bases short and J 0 bases short, with 11 bases between. Written as DNA, the CDR3 is TGTGCCAGCAGTTCCGGGAGAGCTAACTATGGCTACACCTTC. Translation: CASSSGRANYGYTF.

There are a few counts of this clone. J is TRBJ2-4 and V is TRBV29-1; possibly TRBD1 for D (5 bases). The V gene's germline CDR1 is SQVTM and CDR2 ANQGSEA. V was cut by 5 bases and J by 4 bases, with 9 bases left in between. This CDR3 is 12 amino acids long. CDR3 nucleotide sequence: TGCAGCGTTCTGGACACAAAAAACATTCAGTACTTC. It yields the protein CSVLDTKNIQYF.

Only one count was recorded for this clone. The V and J genes are TRBV11-3 and TRBJ2-6; no definite D call. The CDR3 runs to 19 residues. The ends were cut back, 1 base at V and 0 bases at J, with 16 bases in the middle. Germline values: CDR1 SGHNT, CDR2 YENEEA. The CDR3 coding sequence is TGTGCCAGCAGCTTAGGAGGTGGCATCGTTGGCTCTGGGGCCAACGTCCTGACTTTC. Translating gives CASSLGGGIVGSGANVLTF.